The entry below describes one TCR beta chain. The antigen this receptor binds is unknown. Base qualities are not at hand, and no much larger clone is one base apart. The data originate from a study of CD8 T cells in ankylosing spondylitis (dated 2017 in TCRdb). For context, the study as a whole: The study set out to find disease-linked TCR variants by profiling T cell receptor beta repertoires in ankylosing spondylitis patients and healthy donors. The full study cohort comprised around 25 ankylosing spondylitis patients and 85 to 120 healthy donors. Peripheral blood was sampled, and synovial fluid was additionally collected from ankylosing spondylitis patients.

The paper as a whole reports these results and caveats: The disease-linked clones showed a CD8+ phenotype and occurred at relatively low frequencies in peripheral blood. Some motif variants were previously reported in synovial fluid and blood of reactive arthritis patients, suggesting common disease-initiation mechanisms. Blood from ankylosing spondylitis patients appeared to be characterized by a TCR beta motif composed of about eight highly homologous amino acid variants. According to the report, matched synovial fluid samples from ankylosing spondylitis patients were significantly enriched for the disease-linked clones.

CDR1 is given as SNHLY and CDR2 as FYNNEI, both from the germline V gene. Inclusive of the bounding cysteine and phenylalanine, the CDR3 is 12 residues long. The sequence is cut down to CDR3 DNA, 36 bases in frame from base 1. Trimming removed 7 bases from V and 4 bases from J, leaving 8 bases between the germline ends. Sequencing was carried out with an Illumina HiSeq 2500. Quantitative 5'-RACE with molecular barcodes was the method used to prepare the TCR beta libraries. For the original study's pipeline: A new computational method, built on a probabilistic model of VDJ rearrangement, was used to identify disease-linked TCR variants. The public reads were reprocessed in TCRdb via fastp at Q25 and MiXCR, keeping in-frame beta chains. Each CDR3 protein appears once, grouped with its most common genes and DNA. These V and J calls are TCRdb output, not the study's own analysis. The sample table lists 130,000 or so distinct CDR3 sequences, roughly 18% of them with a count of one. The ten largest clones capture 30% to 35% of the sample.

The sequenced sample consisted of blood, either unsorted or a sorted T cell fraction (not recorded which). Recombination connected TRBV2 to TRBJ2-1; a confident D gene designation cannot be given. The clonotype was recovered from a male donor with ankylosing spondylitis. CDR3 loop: CASILTYNEQFF. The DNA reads TGTGCCAGCATACTAACTTACAATGAGCAGTTCTTC.